Below are 14 T cell receptor beta chains sequenced from a single sample in a study of type 1 and type 2 diabetes patients. Amplification started from genomic DNA. Amplification of the beta chain CDR3 used 30 forward and 13 reverse multiplex primers. TCRdb used MiXCR to reprocess the multiplex PCR reads, holding one entry per CDR3 protein. The table has about 250,000 distinct CDR3 sequences, approximately 50% seen once; the top ten hold roughly 13%. The sample taken for sequencing was peripheral blood mononuclear cells (PBMCs). The receptors here all came from a man aged 18 to 30 with type 2 diabetes.

This clonotype was seen more than once but under ten times. The chain joins TRBV10-3 to TRBJ2-7, with 8 bases that match TRBD1. V lost 3 bases, J lost 2 bases, and 6 bases stayed unmatched. Germline CDR1 and CDR2: ENHRY and SYGVKD. This CDR3 is built from 15 residues. In nucleotides, the CDR3 is TGTGCCATCAGTGAACGGGACAGGCCTACCTACGAGCAGTACTTC. The encoded protein is CAISERDRPTYEQYF.

The chain employs TRBV24-1 and TRBJ2-1; tentatively, D is TRBD2 (6 bases). Germline V lookup: CDR1 KGHDR, CDR2 SFDVKD. V was shortened by 3 bases and J by 5 bases, with 16 bases between the two germline ends. The CDR3 length is 16 residues. The CDR3: CATSDQLEGSDNEQFF. CDR3 DNA: TGTGCCACCAGTGATCAGCTGGAGGGGTCCGACAATGAGCAGTTCTTC.

This chain uses TRBV27 with TRBJ2-5; 8 nucleotides line up with TRBD1. The CDR3 runs 14 residues. Germline values: CDR1 MNHEY, CDR2 SMNVEV (reference sequence). V gave up 6 bases and J gave up 3 bases; unmatched junction bases: 6. For the CDR3, the DNA is TGTGCCAGCAGAACGGACAGGGACGAAGAGACCCAGTACTTC. Its translation is CASRTDRDEETQYF.

The rearrangement links TRBV4-3 to TRBJ1-2; D is ambiguous. The CDR3 extends over 13 amino acids. The germline CDR1 and CDR2 sequences are LGHNA and YSLEER. Trimming removed 0 bases from V and 7 bases from J, with 9 bases in between. CDR3 nucleotides: TGCGCCAGCAGCCAAGAGAACAAGGGTGGCTACACCTTC. Encoded protein: CASSQENKGGYTF.

This chain connects TRBV6-2 or TRBV6-3 to TRBJ2-3, with 11 bases that match TRBD2. The CDR3 consists of 16 residues. Germline V gene data show CDR1 as MNHEY and CDR2 as SVGEGT. J gave up 6 bases and V 5 bases, and 10 bases lay outside the gene matches. CDR3 DNA sequence: TGTGCCAGCAGTGCGACTAGCGGGGCATTCGGGGATACGCAGTATTTT. This gives the protein CASSATSGAFGDTQYF.

This clonotype was recorded a few times. V is TRBV7-2 and J is TRBJ1-6; possibly TRBD1 for D (5 bases). The CDR3 is 14 amino acids. Per the germline V gene, CDR1 is SGHTA and CDR2 is FQGNSA. V lost 5 bases and J 9 bases, leaving 14 bases between the germline ends. CDR3 amino acids: CASSQGASGSPLHF. The DNA of the CDR3 is TGTGCCAGCAGCCAAGGGGCATCGGGTTCACCCCTCCACTTT.

This clonotype appeared a few times. This chain uses TRBV6-5 with TRBJ1-2; no clear D gene. The CDR3 covers 12 residues. Germline CDR1 is MNHEY and CDR2 is SVGAGI. Trimming took 2 bases from V and 6 from J, leaving 7 bases between them. The CDR3 DNA reads TGTGCCAGCAGTTACGGGGAAGATGGCTACACCTTC. It encodes CASSYGEDGYTF.

The rearrangement joins TRBV19 to TRBJ1-1, with D tentatively TRBD1 (5 bases). V was shortened by 4 bases and J by 1 base, with 10 bases between the two germline ends. This CDR3 has 14 residues. Looked up from germline, CDR1 is LNHDA and CDR2 is SQIVND (reference sequence). The CDR3 spells CASSKIRENTEAFF. CDR3 bases: TGTGCCAGTAGTAAGATCAGGGAGAACACTGAAGCTTTCTTT.

This clonotype showed up just once. The CDR3 nucleotides read TGTGCCAGCAGCCAAAAAATGAGGACTGAAGCTTTCTTT. Its translation: CASSQKMRTEAFF. The chain uses TRBV4-2 and TRBJ1-1; unclear D gene. The germline CDR1 and CDR2 sequences are LGHNA and YNFKEQ. The CDR3 contains 13 residues. Trimming pared 2 bases from V and 5 bases from J, leaving 9 bases between.

This chain connects TRBV6-5 to TRBJ2-5, with 11 bases fitting TRBD1. CDR1 MNHEY and CDR2 SVGAGI come from the germline V gene. V dropped 2 bases and J dropped 5; count of bases not matched to a gene: 4. This CDR3 region has 15 residues. The DNA of the CDR3 is TGTGCCAGCAGTTACAAGGACAGGGGGCTGGAGACCCAGTACTTC. Its protein is CASSYKDRGLETQYF.

CDR3 bases: TGTGCCAGCAGTGAAACCAGCGGGGGGGCACACGAGCAGTTCTTC. This encodes CASSETSGGAHEQFF. This chain links TRBV6-1 with TRBJ2-5; 10 bases are shared with TRBD2. The assigned J gene may be wrong: the sequence end matches TRBJ2-1 better. Germline V lookup: CDR1 MNHNS, CDR2 SASEGT. The CDR3 extends over 15 amino acids.

The rearrangement links TRBV7-7 to TRBJ1-4; 7 nucleotides match TRBD1. The CDR3 is 21 amino acids. V trimming: 9 bases; J trimming: 2 bases; junction bases outside the gene matches: 27. Germline-derived CDR1 and CDR2 are SSHAT and FNYEAQ (reference sequence). Here the CDR3 DNA reads TGTGCCAGACCTTTTCCCGGACGTGACAGGGTTGATGGGAGCACTAATGAAAAACTGTTTTTT. It is translated as CARPFPGRDRVDGSTNEKLFF.

This clonotype has only a few counts. The chain links TRBV2 to TRBJ2-7, with 7 bases identical to TRBD2. The CDR3 is 15 amino acids. Germline V gene lookup returns CDR1 SNHLY and CDR2 FYNNEI. The V and J ends lost 7 bases and 3 bases, in that order; junction bases with no gene match: 12. The CDR3 reads CASTSGPGGIYEQYF. The CDR3 nucleotides are TGTGCCAGCACCTCTGGGCCGGGGGGTATCTACGAGCAGTACTTC.

The V gene is TRBV12-3 or TRBV12-4, the J gene TRBJ2-2; 9 bases fit TRBD2. V lost 7 bases to trimming and J lost 0 bases; unmatched junction nucleotides: 3. The CDR3 runs to 15 residues. The CDR3 bases are TGTGCCAGCACCTTAGCGGGAGCGAACACCGGGGAGCTGTTTTTT. It translates to CASTLAGANTGELFF.